This T cell receptor (beta chain) was profiled in a study of EBV T-cell therapy then PD-1 blockade in nasopharyngeal carcinoma. Libraries were prepared by immunoSEQ multiplex PCR; TCRdb keeps only in-frame clonotypes and omits some of them. The data contain 15,000 to 20,000 clones, approximately 80% of them singletons. Germline CDR1 is SGDLS and CDR2 is YYNGEE. The CDR3 runs 13 residues. Trimming left V 2 bases short and J 5 bases short, with 10 bases between. This clone qualifies as medium-sized. Its antigen is still unknown. Treatment meaning: AdE1-LMPpoly-expanded autologous EBV-specific T-cell therapy followed by anti-PD-1 nivolumab.

The TCR comes from a middle-aged man with nasopharyngeal carcinoma. The source material was CD8+ T cells from blood, sampled at day 0 from a patient whose treatment included autologous EBV-specific T cells and nivolumab. This sequence joins TRBV9 and TRBJ1-1; perhaps TRBD1 as D (5 bases). The CDR3 region has the DNA TGTGCCAGCAGCGTTCAGGGTCGAACTGAAGCTTTCTTT. It translates to CASSVQGRTEAFF.